This T cell receptor (beta chain) is drawn from a study of post-analysis software for immune sequencing data. Study in general: Secondary progressive, relapsing-remitting and progressive-relapsing multiple sclerosis were among the included disease courses. Findings and caveats of the study: F measure clustering grouped samples strongly by preparation batch. Normalized Chao1 diversity was significantly reduced in patients versus controls.

Unique molecular identifiers were built into the TCR beta cDNA libraries. A population of about 1 to 11 million T cells gave rise to roughly 0.5 million cDNA molecules. TCRdb recomputed calls from the PCR reads with MiXCR, one row per CDR3 protein. The sample has 380,000 or so distinct CDR3 sequences, less than 35% seen once; the top ten hold around an eighth. On this clonotype itself: Its target is unknown.

The receptor was isolated from a girl aged 10-17 years with multiple sclerosis. The sequencing sample was made of blood.

The CDR3: CASSGAGSYEQYF. The DNA for the CDR3 is TGTGCCAGCAGCGGGGCAGGATCCTACGAGCAGTACTTC. The V and J genes are TRBV5-6 and TRBJ2-7; a possible D gene is TRBD1 (5 bases). Germline V lookup: CDR1 SGHDT, CDR2 YYEEEE. CDR3 length equals 13 residues. Trimming removed 4 bases from V and 1 base from J, with 9 bases in between.